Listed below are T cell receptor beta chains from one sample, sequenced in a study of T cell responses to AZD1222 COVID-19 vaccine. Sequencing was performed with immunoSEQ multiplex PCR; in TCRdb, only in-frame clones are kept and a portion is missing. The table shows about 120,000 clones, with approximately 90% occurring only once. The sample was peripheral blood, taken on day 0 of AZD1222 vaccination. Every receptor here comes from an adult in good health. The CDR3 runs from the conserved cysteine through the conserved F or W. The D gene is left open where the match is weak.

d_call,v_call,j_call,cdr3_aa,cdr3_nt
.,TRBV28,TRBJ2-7,CASIHGTKSSYEQYF,TGTGCCAGCATCCACGGGACAAAGAGTTCCTACGAGCAGTACTTC
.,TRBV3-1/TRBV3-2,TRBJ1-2,CASSQGREGGYTF,TGTGCCAGCAGCCAAGGTCGAGAGGGGGGCTACACCTTC
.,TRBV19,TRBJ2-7,CASSTPPVYEQYF,TGTGCCAGTAGTACCCCCCCGGTCTACGAGCAGTACTTC
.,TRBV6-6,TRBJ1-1,CASSPQETEAFF,TGTGCCAGCAGTCCCCAGGAAACTGAAGCTTTCTTT
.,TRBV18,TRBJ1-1,CASGGNTEAFF,TGTGCCAGCGGGGGGAACACTGAAGCTTTCTTT
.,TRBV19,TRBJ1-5,CASSIDQGRAQPQHF,TGTGCCAGTAGTATAGATCAGGGCAGGGCTCAGCCCCAGCATTTT
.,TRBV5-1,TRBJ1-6,CASSLELGRGPYNSPLHF,TGCGCCAGCAGCTTGGAATTGGGGCGCGGCCCCTATAATTCACCCCTCCACTTT
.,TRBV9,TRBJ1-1,CASSAGVSTFF,TGTGCCAGCAGCGCAGGGGTGAGTACTTTCTTT
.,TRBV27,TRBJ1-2,CASSFRAGHGYTF,TGTGCCAGCAGTTTCCGGGCAGGGCATGGCTACACCTTC
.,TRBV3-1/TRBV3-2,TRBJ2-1,CASSQVPSNEQFF,TGTGCCAGCAGCCAAGTTCCTAGCAATGAGCAGTTCTTC
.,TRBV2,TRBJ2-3,CASSGLGRGGATDTQYF,TGTGCCAGCAGTGGCCTTGGGAGAGGGGGGGCTACAGATACGCAGTATTTT
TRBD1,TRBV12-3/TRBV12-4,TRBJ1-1,CASSRTGDTEAFF,TGTGCCAGCAGTCGTACAGGGGACACTGAAGCTTTCTTT
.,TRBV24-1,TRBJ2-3,CATSVEGRTDTQYF,TGTGCCACCAGTGTGGAGGGGCGCACAGATACGCAGTATTTT
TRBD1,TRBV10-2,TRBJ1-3,CASITGGPGNTIYF,TGCGCCAGCATAACAGGGGGGCCTGGAAACACCATATATTTT
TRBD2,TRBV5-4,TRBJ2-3,CASSLLAGITDTQYF,TGTGCCAGCAGCCTGTTAGCGGGGATCACAGATACGCAGTATTTT